This passage covers 8 T cell receptor beta chains from one sample sequenced in a study of glioma-infiltrating T cells after dendritic cell vaccination. Some clones are missing from TCRdb's copy, which holds only in-frame ones; the method was immunoSEQ multiplex PCR. The sample has about 87,000 clones; about 90% are singletons. The specimen comprised blood, sampled before dendritic cell vaccination. These receptors all come from a human donor with glioblastoma.

The chain is built from TRBV19 and TRBJ1-2; 8 bases fit TRBD1. The length of the CDR3 is 14 residues. Germline CDR1 is LNHDA and CDR2 is SQIVND (reference sequence). J was trimmed by 2 bases and V by 5 bases; bases with no gene match: 4. The CDR3 bases are TGTGCCAGTAGTCCGGGACAGGTAAACTATGGCTACACCTTC. Protein product: CASSPGQVNYGYTF.

The V and J genes are TRBV5-4 and TRBJ2-3; 9 bases fit TRBD2. The CDR3 sequence is 15 residues long. Per the germline V gene, CDR1 is SGHNT and CDR2 is YYREEE (reference sequence). The V and J ends lost 0 bases and 5 bases, in that order; junction bases with no gene match: 4. In DNA form, the CDR3 reads TGTGCCAGCAGCTTGGTTGCGGGAGGGTTAGATACGCAGTATTTT. Translating gives CASSLVAGGLDTQYF.

The chain employs TRBV5-1 and TRBJ1-3; a weak D match, TRBD1 (6 bases). Germline CDR1 is SGHRS and CDR2 is YFSETQ. This CDR3 comprises 15 residues. Trimming cost V 4 bases and J 1 base, with 12 bases left between them. The CDR3 DNA reads TGCGCCAGCAGCCGACCGACAGGATCTGGAAACACCATATATTTT. Residues: CASSRPTGSGNTIYF.

On this clone: The junction does not match germline at one end; this may be a read error. The rearrangement joins TRBV5-4 to TRBJ1-1; D unclear. CDR1 and CDR2 from the germline V gene are SGHNT and YYREEE (reference sequence). The CDR3 is 13 residues long. The CDR3, as DNA: TGCGCCAGCAGCCAACTCTCCGGTTCTGAAGCTTTCTTT. Translated: CASSQLSGSEAFF.

This clone was detected once. This chain uses TRBV5-1 with TRBJ1-5; D not resolved. This CDR3 spans 15 amino acids. From germline, CDR1 is SGHRS and CDR2 YFSETQ. V was shortened by 4 bases and J by 7 bases, with 18 bases between the two germline ends. CDR3 sequence reads: CASSLVPTEEQPQHF. Written as DNA, the CDR3 is TGCGCCAGCAGCCTGGTTCCCACGGAGGAACAGCCCCAGCATTTT. Full variable domain (outside the CDR3, taken from reference TRBV5-1 and TRBJ1-5): KAGVTQTPRYLIKTRGQQVTLSCSPISGHRSVSWYQQTPGQGLQFLFEYFSETQRNKGNFPGRFSGRQFSNSRSEMNVSTLELGDSALYLCASSLVPTEEQPQHFGDGTRLSIL.

The genes are TRBV9 and TRBJ2-5, with TRBD2 matching 13 bases. Losses at the gene ends were 3 bases for V and 1 base for J; bases not matched to a gene: 3. The CDR3 is 16 amino acids. CDR1 is SGDLS and CDR2 is YYNGEE in the germline V gene. The DNA of the CDR3 is TGTGCCAGCAGCGAGGGACTAGCGGGACCCCAAGAGACCCAGTACTTC. Translating it yields CASSEGLAGPQETQYF.

The V and J genes are TRBV5-1 and TRBJ1-1; tentatively, D is TRBD1 (6 bases). This CDR3 is 15 amino acids long. The ends were cut back, 3 bases at V and 1 base at J, with 13 bases in the middle. CDR1 and CDR2 (germline): SGHRS, YFSETQ. The CDR3, as DNA: TGCGCCAGCAGCTCTCAGGGAGGGGGGAACACTGAAGCTTTCTTT. Translating it yields CASSSQGGGNTEAFF.

The chain uses TRBV6-1 and TRBJ1-2; D perhaps matches TRBD1 (5 bases). This CDR3 spans 14 amino acids. Trimming removed 1 base at V and 7 bases at J, with 13 bases between. The germline V gene has CDR1 MNHNS and CDR2 SASEGT. As DNA, the CDR3 is TGTGCCAGCAGTGAAGTGGGCAGGGCAAGTGGCTACACCTTC. Residues: CASSEVGRASGYTF.